Each of the 9 T cell receptor beta chains below was sequenced from the same sample in a study of cytomegalovirus exposure and HLA in healthy donors. Amplification used 60 Vbeta primers and 13 Jbeta primers. The data were produced by immunoSEQ multiplex PCR, yet TCRdb's version contains in-frame clones alone and is incomplete. The top ten clones hold roughly 2% of a sample with around 160,000 clones, over 80% of them seen once. Sequencing was done on a sample of PBMCs. The receptors here all came from a human donor in good health.

The chain carries TRBV4-3 and TRBJ2-2; 10 bases match TRBD1. The CDR3 spans 16 residues. CDR1 and CDR2 from the germline V gene are LGHNA and YSLEER. V lost 2 bases and J lost 5; bases outside the gene matches: 5. The CDR3: CASSQPRTGGTGELFF. The CDR3 nucleotides are TGCGCCAGCAGCCAACCCCGGACAGGGGGGACCGGGGAGCTGTTTTTT.

This clone was counted a few times. The chain joins TRBV7-9 to TRBJ2-1; no clear D gene. V was pared by 6 bases and J by 5 bases, with 17 bases between. Germline assignment: CDR1 SEHNR and CDR2 FQNEAQ (reference sequence). This CDR3 has 15 amino acids. CDR3 coding DNA: TGTGCCAGCAGGAAAGGATCGACTTATAACAATGAGCAGTTCTTC. This codes for CASRKGSTYNNEQFF.

The CDR3 DNA reads TGTGCCAGTAGTCGACAGGGGGCCGGGAACACTGAAGCTTTCTTT. Protein sequence: CASSRQGAGNTEAFF. The V gene is TRBV19, the J gene TRBJ1-1, with 10 bases matching TRBD1. V dropped 5 bases and J dropped 1; count of bases not matched to a gene: 4. The CDR3 runs to 15 residues. In germline, CDR1 is LNHDA, CDR2 SQIVND (reference sequence).

V gene TRBV28 combines with J gene TRBJ1-2; 9 positions agree with TRBD1. The V and J ends lost 5 bases and 8 bases, in that order; junction bases with no gene match: 12. There are 15 residues in the CDR3. Germline V lookup: CDR1 MDHEN, CDR2 SYDVKM. CDR3 DNA: TGTGCCAGCAGTCCGGCGGGACAGGGCTTTGAAGGCTACACCTTC. It specifies CASSPAGQGFEGYTF.

The chain recombines TRBV7-9 with TRBJ1-1, with no clear D. This CDR3 spans 14 amino acids. CDR1 SEHNR and CDR2 FQNEAQ come from the germline V gene (reference sequence). V was clipped by 8 bases and J by 1 base, with 14 bases between them. This chain's CDR3 is CASQAEGGNTEAFF. The CDR3 DNA follows: TGTGCCAGCCAGGCGGAGGGTGGGAACACTGAAGCTTTCTTT.

The CDR3 nucleotides read TGTGCCAGCAGCTCGGGACTAGCGGGGCCCCAAGAGACCCAGTACTTC. Its translation: CASSSGLAGPQETQYF. The chain couples TRBV13 to TRBJ2-5; TRBD2 matches 13 bases. Losses at the gene ends were 4 bases for V and 1 base for J; bases not matched to a gene: 3. This CDR3 region has 16 residues. Germline V lookup: CDR1 PRHDT, CDR2 FYEKMQ (reference sequence).

The chain uses TRBV9 and TRBJ2-7, with D uncertain. V was cut by 4 bases and J by 6 bases, with 11 bases left in between. This CDR3 is 12 amino acids long. In germline, CDR1 is SGDLS, CDR2 YYNGEE. CDR3 nucleotides: TGTGCCAGCAGCCCCTCGGGTGTCGAGCAGTACTTC. Its protein is CASSPSGVEQYF.

The CDR3 DNA sequence: TGTGCCAGCCGGGCCGGGGCAGGGGTTACCTACGAGCAGTACTTC. It specifies CASRAGAGVTYEQYF. J is TRBJ2-7 and V is TRBV7-8; a possible D gene is TRBD1 (6 bases). The CDR3 has 15 residues. CDR1 is SGHVS, CDR2 FQNEAQ, per germline. Deletions cut 8 bases from V and 2 bases from J, with 19 bases between. Combining the CDR3 with reference TRBV7-8 and TRBJ2-7 gives the whole variable domain GAGVSQSPRYKVAKRGQDVALRCDPISGHVSLFWYQQALGQGPEFLTYFQNEAQLDKSGLPSDRFFAERPEGSVSTLKIQRTQQEDSAVYLCASRAGAGVTYEQYFGPGTRLTVT.

The chain combines TRBV2 with TRBJ2-3; TRBD1 aligns across 9 bases. Germline V gives CDR1 SNHLY, CDR2 FYNNEI. The CDR3 sequence is 17 residues long. With V trimmed by 2 bases and J by 3 bases, 9 bases remained unmatched. In DNA, the CDR3 is TGTGCCAGCAGTGAAATTTCGACAGGGGGGGAGACAGATACGCAGTATTTT. Translation gives CASSEISTGGETDTQYF.